Listed below are T cell receptor beta chains from one sample, sequenced in a study of identical twins. Using its own MiXCR run on the 5' RACE reads, TCRdb lists one record per CDR3 protein. The table shows 640,000 or so distinct CDR3 sequences, with 5.5% to 7.5% occurring only once. The sequenced sample consisted of naive T cells sorted from blood. Receptors originate from a young man in good health. The CDR3 runs from the conserved cysteine through the conserved F or W. A D gene is named only where the DNA matches it firmly. Clone size is given for some rows only: seen once, a few or many times, or a class if the clone is expanded.

abundance: many
j_gene: TRBJ2-3
d_gene: TRBD2
v_gene: TRBV14
CDR3nt: TGTGCCAGCAGCCAAGAAGGGCTGCGACTAGCGGGTGAAGTCACAGATACGCAGTATTTT
CDR3aa: CASSQEGLRLAGEVTDTQYF

abundance: many
j_gene: TRBJ2-3
d_gene: .
v_gene: TRBV20-1
CDR3nt: TGCAGTGCTAGAGATCGGGGATCTAGCACAGATACGCAGTATTTT
CDR3aa: CSARDRGSSTDTQYF

abundance: many
j_gene: TRBJ1-1
d_gene: .
v_gene: TRBV12-3/TRBV12-4
CDR3nt: TGTGCCAGCAGTTTAGGGAAGAACACTGAAGCTTTCTTT
CDR3aa: CASSLGKNTEAFF

abundance: .
j_gene: TRBJ2-1
d_gene: TRBD2
v_gene: TRBV3-1
CDR3nt: TGTGCCAGCAGCCAAACTAGCGGGACCTACAATGAGCAGTTCTTC
CDR3aa: CASSQTSGTYNEQFF

abundance: many
j_gene: TRBJ2-1
d_gene: TRBD1
v_gene: TRBV24-1
CDR3nt: TGTGCCACCAGGCCCGAGGGGACAGGCTACAATGAGCAGTTCTTC
CDR3aa: CATRPEGTGYNEQFF

abundance: few
j_gene: TRBJ2-5
d_gene: TRBD2
v_gene: TRBV6-5
CDR3nt: TGTGCCAGCAGTTACGGTACTAGCGGGAGGGGAGAGACCCAGTACTTC
CDR3aa: CASSYGTSGRGETQYF

abundance: many
j_gene: TRBJ1-1
d_gene: .
v_gene: TRBV12-3/TRBV12-4
CDR3nt: TGTGCCAGCAGTCCTGGGCCGGCGGTTGAAGCTTTCTTT
CDR3aa: CASSPGPAVEAFF

abundance: many
j_gene: TRBJ2-1
d_gene: TRBD2
v_gene: TRBV19
CDR3nt: TGTGCCAGTAGTCTTGGCGGGAGTCCCAAGCAGTTCTTC
CDR3aa: CASSLGGSPKQFF

abundance: few
j_gene: TRBJ2-1
d_gene: TRBD1
v_gene: TRBV3-1
CDR3nt: TGTGCCAGCAGCCAAGTTCAAAGGGGACAGGGGGCAGGTGAGCAGTTCTTC
CDR3aa: CASSQVQRGQGAGEQFF

abundance: many
j_gene: TRBJ2-1
d_gene: TRBD1
v_gene: TRBV5-1
CDR3nt: TGCGCCAGCAGCTTGAACGGACAGGGCTACAATGAGCAGTTCTTC
CDR3aa: CASSLNGQGYNEQFF

abundance: .
j_gene: TRBJ2-5
d_gene: .
v_gene: TRBV20-1
CDR3nt: TGCAGTGCCATGGGAGCCAGCGGCTCGGGGAAGACCCAGTACTTC
CDR3aa: CSAMGASGSGKTQYF

abundance: .
j_gene: TRBJ2-2
d_gene: TRBD1
v_gene: TRBV3-1
CDR3nt: TGTGCCAGCAGCCAACGGGGACAGCTCGACACCGGGGAGCTGTTTTTT
CDR3aa: CASSQRGQLDTGELFF

abundance: few
j_gene: TRBJ1-1
d_gene: .
v_gene: TRBV27
CDR3nt: TGTGCCACTGGAAACAGGAACACTGAAGCTTTCTTT
CDR3aa: CATGNRNTEAFF

abundance: many
j_gene: TRBJ2-2
d_gene: TRBD2
v_gene: TRBV5-1
CDR3nt: TGCGCCAGCAGTAGGAACCCAGCGGGAGGGCCGAACACCGGGGAGCTGTTTTTT
CDR3aa: CASSRNPAGGPNTGELFF

abundance: few
j_gene: TRBJ2-3
d_gene: TRBD1
v_gene: TRBV29-1
CDR3nt: TGCAGCGTCCGGCGGCAGGGGGCTTTCACAGATACGCAGTATTTT
CDR3aa: CSVRRQGAFTDTQYF

abundance: many
j_gene: TRBJ2-1
d_gene: TRBD2
v_gene: TRBV15
CDR3nt: TGTGCCACCAGCAGTAGCGGGCCAACCTACAATGAGCAGTTCTTC
CDR3aa: CATSSSGPTYNEQFF

abundance: .
j_gene: TRBJ2-5
d_gene: TRBD1
v_gene: TRBV14
CDR3nt: TGTGCCAGCAGTCAGGGGGCGGTCGGTACCCAGTACTTC
CDR3aa: CASSQGAVGTQYF

abundance: many
j_gene: TRBJ2-3
d_gene: .
v_gene: TRBV29-1
CDR3nt: TGCAGCGTTGAGACAGCCGGCACAGATACGCAGTATTTT
CDR3aa: CSVETAGTDTQYF

abundance: few
j_gene: TRBJ2-3
d_gene: .
v_gene: TRBV3-1
CDR3nt: TGTGCCAGCAGATTCGGACAGACAGATACGCAGTATTTT
CDR3aa: CASRFGQTDTQYF

abundance: .
j_gene: TRBJ2-5
d_gene: .
v_gene: TRBV5-1
CDR3nt: TGCGCCAGCAGCTTCTACTTGACTCGGCAAGAGACCCAGTACTTC
CDR3aa: CASSFYLTRQETQYF

abundance: many
j_gene: TRBJ2-7
d_gene: TRBD2
v_gene: TRBV15
CDR3nt: TGTGCCACCTCCCTCCTAGCGGGGACTCCTCGCGAGCAGTACTTC
CDR3aa: CATSLLAGTPREQYF

abundance: .
j_gene: TRBJ2-7
d_gene: .
v_gene: TRBV2
CDR3nt: TGTGCCAGCAAAGGGGGGGTCGGCGAGCAGTACTTC
CDR3aa: CASKGGVGEQYF

abundance: few
j_gene: TRBJ1-4
d_gene: .
v_gene: TRBV6-5
CDR3nt: TGTGCCTCGAAGGAGGGTGAAAAACTGTTTTTT
CDR3aa: CASKEGEKLFF

abundance: .
j_gene: TRBJ2-2
d_gene: .
v_gene: TRBV7-3
CDR3nt: TGTGCCAGCAGCTTAACCTCGATAACTAGCACCGGGGAGCTGTTTTTT
CDR3aa: CASSLTSITSTGELFF

abundance: few
j_gene: TRBJ2-5
d_gene: .
v_gene: TRBV30
CDR3nt: TGTGCCTGGAGTGGTCAAGAGACCCAGTACTTC
CDR3aa: CAWSGQETQYF